This T cell receptor beta chain was retrieved from a study of T cell repertoires in cytomegalovirus infection. TCRdb reprocessed the reads via MiXCR and lists one record per CDR3 protein. The repertoire holds 110,000 to 150,000 distinct CDR3 sequences, 5.5% to 7% seen once, with over 15% in the top ten. CDR1 MGHRA and CDR2 YSYEKL come from the germline V gene. The CDR3 spans 15 residues. V gave up 1 base and J gave up 0 bases; unmatched junction bases: 1. This TCR was sampled from a human donor in good health (CMV status not recorded). Some clones in this sample may be carry-over from other donors' samples. The chain has TRBV4-1 and TRBJ2-5, with 8 bases lining up with TRBD2. Sequencing used PBMCs. CDR3 nucleotide sequence: TGCGCCAGCAGCCAAGGCGGGGGGAACCAAGAGACCCAGTACTTC. It specifies CASSQGGGNQETQYF.